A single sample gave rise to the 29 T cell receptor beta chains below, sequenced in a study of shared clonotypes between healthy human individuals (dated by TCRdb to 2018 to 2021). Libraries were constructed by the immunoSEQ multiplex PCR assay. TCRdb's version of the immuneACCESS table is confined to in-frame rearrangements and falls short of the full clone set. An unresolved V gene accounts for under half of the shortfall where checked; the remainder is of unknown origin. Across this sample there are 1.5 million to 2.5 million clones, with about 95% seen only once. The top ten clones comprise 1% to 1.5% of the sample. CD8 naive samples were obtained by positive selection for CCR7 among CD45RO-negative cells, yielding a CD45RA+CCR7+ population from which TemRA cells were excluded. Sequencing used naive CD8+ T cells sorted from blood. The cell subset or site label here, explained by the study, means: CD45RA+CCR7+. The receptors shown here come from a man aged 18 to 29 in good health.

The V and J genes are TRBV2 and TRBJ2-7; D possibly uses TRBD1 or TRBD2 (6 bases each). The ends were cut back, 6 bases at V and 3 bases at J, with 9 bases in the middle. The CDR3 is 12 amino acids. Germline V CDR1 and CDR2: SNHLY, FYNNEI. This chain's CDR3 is CASSGGHYEQYF. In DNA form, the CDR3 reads TGTGCCAGCAGCGGGGGACACTACGAGCAGTACTTC.

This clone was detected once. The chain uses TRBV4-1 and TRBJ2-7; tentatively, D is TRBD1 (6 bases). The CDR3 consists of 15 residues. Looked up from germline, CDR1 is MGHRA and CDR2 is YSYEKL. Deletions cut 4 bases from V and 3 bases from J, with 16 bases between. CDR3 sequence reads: CASSPRTDSNYEQYF. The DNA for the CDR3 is TGCGCCAGCAGCCCCAGGACGGACAGTAACTACGAGCAGTACTTC.

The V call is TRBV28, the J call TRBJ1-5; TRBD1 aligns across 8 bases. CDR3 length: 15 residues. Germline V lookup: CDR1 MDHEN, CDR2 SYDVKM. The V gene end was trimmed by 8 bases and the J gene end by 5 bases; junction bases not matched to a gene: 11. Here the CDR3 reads CASGKEGQGDQPQHF. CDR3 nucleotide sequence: TGTGCCAGCGGTAAAGAAGGACAGGGAGATCAGCCCCAGCATTTT.

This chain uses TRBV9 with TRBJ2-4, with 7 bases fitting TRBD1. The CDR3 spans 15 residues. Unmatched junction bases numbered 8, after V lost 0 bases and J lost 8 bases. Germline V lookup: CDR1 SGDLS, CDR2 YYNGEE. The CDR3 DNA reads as TGTGCCAGCAGCGTAGATGGGACAGTAGGGGACATTCAGTACTTC. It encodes CASSVDGTVGDIQYF.

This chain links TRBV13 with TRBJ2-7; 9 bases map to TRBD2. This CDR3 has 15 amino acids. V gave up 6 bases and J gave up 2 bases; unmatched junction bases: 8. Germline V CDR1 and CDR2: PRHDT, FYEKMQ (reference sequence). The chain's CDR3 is CASSPRGRATYEQYF. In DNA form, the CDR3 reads TGTGCCAGCAGTCCCCGCGGGAGGGCCACCTACGAGCAGTACTTC.

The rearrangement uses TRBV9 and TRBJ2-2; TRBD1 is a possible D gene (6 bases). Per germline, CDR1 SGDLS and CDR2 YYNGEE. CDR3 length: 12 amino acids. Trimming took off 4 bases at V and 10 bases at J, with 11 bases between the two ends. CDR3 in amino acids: CASSPTGLELFF. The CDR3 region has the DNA TGTGCCAGCAGCCCTACAGGGTTGGAGCTGTTTTTT.

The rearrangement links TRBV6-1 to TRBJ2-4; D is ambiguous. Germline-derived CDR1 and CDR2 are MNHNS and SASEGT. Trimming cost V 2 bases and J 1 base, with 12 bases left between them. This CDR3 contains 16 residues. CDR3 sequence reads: CASSEWMGVAKNIQYF. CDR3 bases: TGTGCCAGCAGTGAATGGATGGGTGTCGCCAAAAACATTCAGTACTTC.

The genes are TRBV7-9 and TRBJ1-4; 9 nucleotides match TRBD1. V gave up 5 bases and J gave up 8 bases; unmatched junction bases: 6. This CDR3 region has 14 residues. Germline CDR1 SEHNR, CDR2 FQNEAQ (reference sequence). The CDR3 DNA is TGTGCCAGCAGCACCGGGACAGGGCGAGAAAAACTGTTTTTT. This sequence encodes CASSTGTGREKLFF.

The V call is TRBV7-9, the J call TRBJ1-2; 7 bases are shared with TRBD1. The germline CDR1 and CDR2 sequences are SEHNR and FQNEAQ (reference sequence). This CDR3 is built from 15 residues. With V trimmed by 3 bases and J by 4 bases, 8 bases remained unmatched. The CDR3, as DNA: TGTGCCAGCAGCTTCTCGGTCGACAGGGTCTATGGCTACACCTTC. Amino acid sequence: CASSFSVDRVYGYTF.

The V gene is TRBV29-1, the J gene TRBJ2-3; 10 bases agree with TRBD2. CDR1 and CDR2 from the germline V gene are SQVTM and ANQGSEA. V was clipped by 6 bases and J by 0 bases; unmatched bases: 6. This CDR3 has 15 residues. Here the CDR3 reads CSVGGLADSTDTQYF. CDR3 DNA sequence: TGCAGCGTGGGCGGACTAGCGGATAGCACAGATACGCAGTATTTT.

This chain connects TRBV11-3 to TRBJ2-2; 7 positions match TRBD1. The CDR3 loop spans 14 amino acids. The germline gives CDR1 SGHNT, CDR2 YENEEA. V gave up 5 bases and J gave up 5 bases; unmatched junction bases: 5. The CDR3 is CASSQGQTTGELFF. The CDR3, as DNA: TGTGCCAGCAGCCAGGGACAGACAACCGGGGAGCTGTTTTTT.

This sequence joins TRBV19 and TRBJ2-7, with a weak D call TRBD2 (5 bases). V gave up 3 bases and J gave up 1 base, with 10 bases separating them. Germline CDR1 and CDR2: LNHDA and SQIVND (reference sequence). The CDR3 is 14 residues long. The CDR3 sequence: CASSIGVRSYEQYF. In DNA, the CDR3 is TGTGCCAGTAGTATCGGGGTAAGGTCCTACGAGCAGTACTTC.

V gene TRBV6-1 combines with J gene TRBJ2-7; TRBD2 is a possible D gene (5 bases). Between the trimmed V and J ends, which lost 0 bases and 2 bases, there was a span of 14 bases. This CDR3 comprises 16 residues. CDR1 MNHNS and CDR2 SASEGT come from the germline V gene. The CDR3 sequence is CASSEAEDSLAYEQYF. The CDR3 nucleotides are TGTGCCAGCAGTGAAGCGGAGGACTCTCTTGCCTACGAGCAGTACTTC.

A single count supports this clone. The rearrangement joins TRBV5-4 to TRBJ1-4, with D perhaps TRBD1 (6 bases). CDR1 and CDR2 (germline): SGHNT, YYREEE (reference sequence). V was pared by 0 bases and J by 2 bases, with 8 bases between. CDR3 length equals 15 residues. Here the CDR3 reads CASSLDGGTNEKLFF. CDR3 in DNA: TGTGCCAGCAGCTTGGATGGGGGCACTAATGAAAAACTGTTTTTT. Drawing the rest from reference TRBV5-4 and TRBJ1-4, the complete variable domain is ETGVTQSPTHLIKTRGQQVTLRCSSQSGHNTVSWYQQALGQGPQFIFQYYREEENGRGNFPPRFSGLQFPNYSSELNVNALELDDSALYLCASSLDGGTNEKLFFGSGTQLSVL.

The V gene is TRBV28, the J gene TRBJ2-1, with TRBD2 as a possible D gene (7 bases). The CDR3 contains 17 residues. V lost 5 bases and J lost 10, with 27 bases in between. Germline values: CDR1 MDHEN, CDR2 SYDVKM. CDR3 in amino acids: CASSPLGVEGGAWEQFF. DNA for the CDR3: TGTGCCAGCAGTCCCCTCGGGGTGGAGGGGGGGGCATGGGAGCAGTTCTTC.

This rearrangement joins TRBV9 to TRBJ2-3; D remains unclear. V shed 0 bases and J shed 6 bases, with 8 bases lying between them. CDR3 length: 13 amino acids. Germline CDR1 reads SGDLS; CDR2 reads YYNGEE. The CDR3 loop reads CASSVDFVDTQYF. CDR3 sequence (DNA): TGTGCCAGCAGCGTAGATTTTGTGGATACGCAGTATTTT. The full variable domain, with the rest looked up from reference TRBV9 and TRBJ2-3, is DSGVTQTPKHLITATGQRVTLRCSPRSGDLSVYWYQQSLDQGLQFLIQYYNGEERAKGNILERFSAQQFPDLHSELNLSSLELGDSALYFCASSVDFVDTQYFGPGTRLTVL.

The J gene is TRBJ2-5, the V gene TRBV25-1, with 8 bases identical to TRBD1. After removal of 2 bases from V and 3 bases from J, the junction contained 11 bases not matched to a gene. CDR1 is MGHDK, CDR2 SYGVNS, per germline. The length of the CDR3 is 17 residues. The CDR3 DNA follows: TGTGCCAGCAGTGAACGATCCTTGGACAGGGTTGAAGAGACCCAGTACTTC. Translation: CASSERSLDRVEETQYF.

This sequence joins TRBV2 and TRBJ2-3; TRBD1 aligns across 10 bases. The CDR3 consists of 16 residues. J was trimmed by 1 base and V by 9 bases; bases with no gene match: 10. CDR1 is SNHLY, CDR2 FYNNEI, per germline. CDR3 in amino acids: CARETPTGGGTDTQYF. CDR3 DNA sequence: TGTGCCAGGGAGACCCCGACAGGGGGCGGCACAGATACGCAGTATTTT.

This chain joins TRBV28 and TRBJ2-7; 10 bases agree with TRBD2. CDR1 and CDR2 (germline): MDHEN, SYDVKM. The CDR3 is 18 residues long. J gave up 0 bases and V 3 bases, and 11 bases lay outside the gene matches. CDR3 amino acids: CASSFGLAGALSSYEQYF. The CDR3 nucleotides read TGTGCCAGCAGTTTCGGCCTAGCGGGGGCACTTAGCTCCTACGAGCAGTACTTC.

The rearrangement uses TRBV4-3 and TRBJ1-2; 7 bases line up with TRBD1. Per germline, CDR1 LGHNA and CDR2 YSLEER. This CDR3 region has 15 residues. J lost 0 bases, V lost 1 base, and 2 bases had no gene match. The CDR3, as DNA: TGCGCCAGCAGCCAAGTTGGGACAGCTAACTATGGCTACACCTTC. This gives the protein CASSQVGTANYGYTF.

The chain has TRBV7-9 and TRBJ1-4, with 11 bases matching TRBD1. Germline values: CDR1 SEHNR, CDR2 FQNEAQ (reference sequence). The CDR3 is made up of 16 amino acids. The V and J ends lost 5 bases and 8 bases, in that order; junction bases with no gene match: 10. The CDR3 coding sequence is TGTGCCAGCAGCCTAAGGGACAGGGGGAGTTGGGAAAAACTGTTTTTT. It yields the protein CASSLRDRGSWEKLFF.

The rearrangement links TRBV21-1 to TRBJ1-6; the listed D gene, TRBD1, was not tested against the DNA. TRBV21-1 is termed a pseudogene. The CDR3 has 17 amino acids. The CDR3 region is CASSKVFSGGGNSPLHF. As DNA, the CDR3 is TGTGCCAGCAGCAAAGTTTTTTCTGGGGGCGGCAATTCACCCCTCCACTTT.

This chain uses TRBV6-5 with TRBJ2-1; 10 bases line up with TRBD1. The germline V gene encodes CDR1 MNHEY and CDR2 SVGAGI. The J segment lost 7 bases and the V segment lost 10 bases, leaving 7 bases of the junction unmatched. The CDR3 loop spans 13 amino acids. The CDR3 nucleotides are TGTGCCACTACACCGGGACAGGGGAATGAGCAGTTCTTC. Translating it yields CATTPGQGNEQFF.

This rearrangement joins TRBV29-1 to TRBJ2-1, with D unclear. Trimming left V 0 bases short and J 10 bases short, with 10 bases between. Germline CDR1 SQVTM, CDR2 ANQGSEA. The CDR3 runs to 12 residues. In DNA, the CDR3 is TGCAGCGTTGAAGACCTAATTCGCGAGCAGTTCTTC. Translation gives CSVEDLIREQFF.

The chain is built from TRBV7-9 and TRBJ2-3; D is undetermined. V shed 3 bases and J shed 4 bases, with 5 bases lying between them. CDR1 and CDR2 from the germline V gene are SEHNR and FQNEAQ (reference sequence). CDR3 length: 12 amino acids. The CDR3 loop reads CASSFHPDTQYF. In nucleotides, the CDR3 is TGTGCCAGCAGCTTCCACCCAGATACGCAGTATTTT.

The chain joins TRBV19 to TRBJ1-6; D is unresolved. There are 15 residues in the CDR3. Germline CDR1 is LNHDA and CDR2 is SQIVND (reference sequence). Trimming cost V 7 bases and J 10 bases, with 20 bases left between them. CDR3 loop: CASMAAVESLSPLHF. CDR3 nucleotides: TGTGCCAGTATGGCTGCCGTTGAATCCCTATCACCCCTCCACTTT.

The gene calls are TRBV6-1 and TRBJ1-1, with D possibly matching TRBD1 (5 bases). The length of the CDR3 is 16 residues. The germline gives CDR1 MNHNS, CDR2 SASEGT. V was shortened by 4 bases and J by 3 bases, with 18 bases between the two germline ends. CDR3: CASSAGQTLFDTEAFF. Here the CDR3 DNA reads TGTGCCAGCAGTGCGGGGCAGACCCTTTTCGACACTGAAGCTTTCTTT.

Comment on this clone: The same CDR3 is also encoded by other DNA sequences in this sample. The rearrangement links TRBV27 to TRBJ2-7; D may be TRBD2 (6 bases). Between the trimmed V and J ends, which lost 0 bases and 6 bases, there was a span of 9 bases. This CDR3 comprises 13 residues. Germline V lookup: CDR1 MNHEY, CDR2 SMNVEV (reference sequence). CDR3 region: CASSLSIGGEQYF. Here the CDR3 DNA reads TGTGCCAGCAGTTTATCTATCGGGGGCGAGCAGTACTTC.

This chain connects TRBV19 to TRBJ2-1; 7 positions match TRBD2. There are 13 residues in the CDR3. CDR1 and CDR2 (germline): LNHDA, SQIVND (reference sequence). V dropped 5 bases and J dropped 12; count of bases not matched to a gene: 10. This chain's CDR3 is CASSVKAGRAQFF. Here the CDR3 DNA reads TGTGCCAGTAGTGTAAAAGCGGGACGGGCGCAGTTCTTC. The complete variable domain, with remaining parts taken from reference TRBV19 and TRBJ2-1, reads DGGITQSPKYLFRKEGQNVTLSCEQNLNHDAMYWYRQDPGQGLRLIYYSQIVNDFQKGDIAEGYSVSREKKESFPLTVTSAQKNPTAFYLCASSVKAGRAQFFGPGTRLTVL.